The clone carrying this T cell receptor (beta chain) rates as medium-sized. With 60 Vbeta and 13 Jbeta primers, the PCR was carried out. The data were produced by immunoSEQ multiplex PCR, yet TCRdb's version contains in-frame clones alone and is incomplete. The repertoire holds 210,000 or so clones, with more than 85% as singletons. The data derive from a study of cytomegalovirus exposure and HLA in healthy donors. V was pared by 0 bases and J by 5 bases, with 10 bases of the junction left unmatched. Looked up from germline, CDR1 is LNHDA and CDR2 is SQIVND (reference sequence). The CDR3 runs 17 residues.

Material for sequencing was PBMCs. The chain is built from TRBV19 and TRBJ1-5, with 7 bases aligning to TRBD1. This clonotype originated in a woman aged 18-29 years in good health and CMV-seronegative. CDR3 nucleotide sequence: TGTGCCAGTAGTATAGATGCCCCTCAGGGGGACTATCAGCCCCAGCATTTT. Translation: CASSIDAPQGDYQPQHF.